The next 15 T cell receptor beta chains were all read from a single sample in a study of blood T cell repertoires in COVID-19 (TCRdb year 2020). Libraries were prepared through the immunoSEQ multiplex PCR assay. TCRdb re-hosts the immuneACCESS table, in-frame sequences only. Its copies lack some clones; in the studies checked, an unresolved V gene accounts for under half of them, and the cause for the rest is not known. The sample records roughly 180,000 clones, approximately 84% of which are singletons. The ten largest clonotypes hold approximately 5.4% of the sample. Sequencing was done on a sample of peripheral blood. The source of these receptors is a woman in her forties or fifties with COVID-19, enrolled during active disease.

The chain employs TRBV28 and TRBJ2-1, with 7 bases that match TRBD1. This CDR3 spans 13 amino acids. The germline V gene encodes CDR1 MDHEN and CDR2 SYDVKM. The V segment lost 7 bases and the J segment 6 bases; nucleotides outside the gene matches: 6. The CDR3 reads CASTPGQSNEQFF. In nucleotides, the CDR3 is TGTGCCAGCACCCCGGGACAGAGCAATGAGCAGTTCTTC.

This chain links TRBV23-1 with TRBJ2-2; D remains ambiguous. TRBV23-1 has ORF status, its function being uncertain. V was trimmed by 8 bases and J by 0 bases, leaving 16 bases between them. CDR3 length: 16 amino acids. CDR3 sequence (DNA): TGCGCCAGCCGCACACAGACGTGCGCGAACACCGGGGAGCTGTTTTTT. As protein: CASRTQTCANTGELFF.

This clone was seen a single time. V and J are TRBV7-6 and TRBJ1-6; D is uncertain. Germline-derived CDR1 and CDR2 are SGHVS and FNYEAQ. V was trimmed by 2 bases and J by 5 bases, leaving 7 bases between them. The CDR3 length is 14 residues. CDR3 coding DNA: TGTGCCAGCAGCTTAAGCCAAAATAATTCACCCCTCCACTTT. Amino acid sequence: CASSLSQNNSPLHF.

The V gene is TRBV27, the J gene TRBJ1-2; 7 bases align to TRBD1. Germline V CDR1 and CDR2: MNHEY, SMNVEV (reference sequence). There are 15 residues in the CDR3. V shed 5 bases and J 4 bases; nucleotides not matched to a gene: 10. The chain's CDR3 is CASSHSGTAIYGYTF. The CDR3 DNA reads TGTGCCAGCAGTCATTCCGGGACAGCGATCTATGGCTACACCTTC.

This clone was counted once. The rearrangement uses TRBV2 and TRBJ2-3; 8 bases are a match to TRBD1. Germline values: CDR1 SNHLY, CDR2 FYNNEI. Trimming cost V 3 bases and J 2 bases; bases outside gene matches: 1. The length of the CDR3 is 14 residues. CDR3 DNA: TGTGCCAGCAGTGAGACAGGGGACACAGATACGCAGTATTTT. Translating gives CASSETGDTDTQYF.

CDR3 DNA sequence: TGTGCCAGTAGTATAGGCTCAGGTCGAGAGACCCAGTACTTC. It codes for CASSIGSGRETQYF. V gene TRBV19 combines with J gene TRBJ2-5, with D uncertain. The CDR3 runs 14 residues. Trimming stripped 1 base from V and 4 bases from J, with 10 bases between. Germline V gene sequence: CDR1 LNHDA, CDR2 SQIVND (reference sequence). Supplemented by reference TRBV19 and TRBJ2-5, the full variable domain reads DGGITQSPKYLFRKEGQNVTLSCEQNLNHDAMYWYRQDPGQGLRLIYYSQIVNDFQKGDIAEGYSVSREKKESFPLTVTSAQKNPTAFYLCASSIGSGRETQYFGPGTRLLVL.

This rearrangement joins TRBV28 to TRBJ2-5; a possible D gene is TRBD1 (6 bases). V gave up 3 bases and J gave up 5 bases, with 10 bases separating them. CDR1 and CDR2 (germline): MDHEN, SYDVKM. The CDR3 totals 13 residues. CDR3 residues: CASSFKGVETQYF. In DNA, the CDR3 is TGTGCCAGCAGTTTTAAGGGGGTTGAGACCCAGTACTTC. Looking up the rest from reference TRBV28 and TRBJ2-5 gives the full variable domain: DVKVTQSSRYLVKRTGEKVFLECVQDMDHENMFWYRQDPGLGLRLIYFSYDVKMKEKGDIPEGYSVSREKKERFSLILESASTNQTSMYLCASSFKGVETQYFGPGTRLLVL.

This sequence joins TRBV6-2 or TRBV6-3 and TRBJ1-3; D remains unclear. CDR1 is MNHEY and CDR2 is SVGEGT in the germline V gene. This CDR3 has 16 amino acids. V shed 5 bases and J shed 3 bases, with 17 bases lying between them. The CDR3 loop is CASSPPSGVGGNTIYF. CDR3 bases: TGTGCCAGCAGTCCCCCTTCCGGGGTCGGTGGAAACACCATATATTTT.

CDR3 in DNA: TGTGCCAGCTCACCACTCGAGGGAGCTGAAGCTTTCTTT. It specifies CASSPLEGAEAFF. The V and J genes are TRBV18 and TRBJ1-1; D gene unclear. The V gene lost 1 base and the J gene lost 6 bases, with 9 bases spanning the gap. Germline lookup yields CDR1 KGHSH and CDR2 LQKENI. The CDR3 consists of 13 residues.

The count of this clone is one. The genes are TRBV21-1 and TRBJ2-7; no check of the table's D call, TRBD1, against the DNA was made. TRBV21-1 is reported as a pseudogene. The CDR3 covers 16 residues. This chain's CDR3 is CASSLPAGTGAYEQYF. In nucleotides, the CDR3 is TGTGCCAGCAGCCTTCCGGCGGGGACAGGGGCCTACGAGCAGTACTTC.

This chain connects TRBV4-1 to TRBJ1-6, with a weak D call TRBD1 (5 bases). The CDR3 contains 15 residues. V was pared by 2 bases and J by 7 bases, with 12 bases between. Germline V gives CDR1 MGHRA, CDR2 YSYEKL. For the CDR3, the DNA is TGCGCCAGCAGCCAACCCCAGGGCCCCAATTCACCCCTCCACTTT. It yields the protein CASSQPQGPNSPLHF.

The sample holds one count of this clone. The chain links TRBV25-1 to TRBJ2-5; TRBD2 aligns across 14 bases. Germline assignment: CDR1 MGHDK and CDR2 SYGVNS. This CDR3 spans 17 amino acids. The junction had 8 bases not matched to a gene; V was cut back by 3 bases and J by 5 bases. The CDR3 DNA is TGTGCCAGCAGTGATCCCGGGACTAGCGGGGGCGGGGAGACCCAGTACTTC. This gives the protein CASSDPGTSGGGETQYF. The whole variable domain, remainder taken from reference TRBV25-1 and TRBJ2-5, is EADIYQTPRYLVIGTGKKITLECSQTMGHDKMYWYQQDPGMELHLIHYSYGVNSTEKGDLSSESTVSRIRTEHFPLTLESARPSHTSQYLCASSDPGTSGGGETQYFGPGTRLLVL.

This clone turned up a few times. The rearrangement uses TRBV11-3 and TRBJ2-2, with TRBD1 identical over 7 bases. The germline V gene has CDR1 SGHNT and CDR2 YENEEA. The CDR3 spans 15 residues. Trimming at V came to 5 bases and at J to 0 bases, leaving 3 bases not matched to a gene. CDR3 coding DNA: TGTGCCAGCAGCGGGCAGGGGGCGAACACCGGGGAGCTGTTTTTT. Residues: CASSGQGANTGELFF. The full variable domain, completed using reference TRBV11-3 and TRBJ2-2, is EAGVVQSPRYKIIEKKQPVAFWCNPISGHNTLYWYLQNLGQGPELLIRYENEEAVDDSQLPKDRFSAERLKGVDSTLKIQPAELGDSAVYLCASSGQGANTGELFFGEGSRLTVL.

The chain uses TRBV19 and TRBJ2-7, with 8 bases identical to TRBD1. This CDR3 is 14 amino acids long. Germline V gene data show CDR1 as LNHDA and CDR2 as SQIVND (reference sequence). Trimming took 4 bases from V and 2 from J; bases not matched to a gene: 4. In DNA, the CDR3 is TGTGCCAGTAGTAAGGGACAGGCGCCCTACGAGCAGTACTTC. Its protein is CASSKGQAPYEQYF.

The rearrangement joins TRBV28 to TRBJ1-2; 7 positions match TRBD1. V trimming: 2 bases; J trimming: 9 bases; junction bases outside the gene matches: 12. Germline CDR1 MDHEN, CDR2 SYDVKM. This CDR3 has 15 amino acids. CDR3 protein: CASSLRGTGEIRYTF. The CDR3 coding sequence is TGTGCCAGCAGTTTAAGGGGCACAGGGGAGATTCGCTACACCTTC.